The 24 T cell receptor beta chains below all came from one sample that was sequenced in a study of tumor-infiltrating lymphocytes in oesophageal squamous cell carcinoma (dated by TCRdb to 2016 to 2018). Receptor libraries were prepared by PCR. TCRdb lists the instrument as Illumina HiSeq 2000. Clones were called with MiXCR by TCRdb after fastp trimmed the public reads at Q25, and only in-frame beta chains were retained. Records with the same CDR3 protein are collapsed into one entry carrying the most frequent genes and DNA. The sample has just under 20,000 distinct CDR3 sequences on record, roughly 41% of them singletons. Over 9.5% of the sample goes to the ten largest clones. What was sequenced was normal esophageal tissue next to the tumor. Receptor source: a male donor with esophageal squamous cell carcinoma.

Worth noting for this clonotype: As the CDR3 is not closed by the conserved phenylalanine or tryptophan, this likely results from a read error. Because the CDR3's place on the DNA is in doubt, the DNA is left out and the CDR3 is given as listed by TCRdb. The CDR3 region is CASSPRRFHYGYTFGS. The gene calls are TRBV12-3 or TRBV12-4 and TRBJ2-7; whether TRBD2, the table's D call, matches the DNA was not checked. The CDR3 numbers 16 amino acids, ends counted.

This chain joins TRBV7-9 and TRBJ2-1; D is unclear. The germline gives CDR1 SEHNR, CDR2 FQNEAQ (reference sequence). V was trimmed by 4 bases and J by 15 bases, leaving 19 bases between them. This CDR3 has 13 amino acids. This chain's CDR3 is CASSWNQVGRPFF. CDR3 in DNA: TGTGCCAGCAGCTGGAATCAAGTGGGCAGGCCGTTCTTC.

This clonotype was counted between two and nine times. A much larger clone sits a single nucleotide away, making a read error possible. CDR3 sequence reads: CASHRDSLGEQYF. CDR3 DNA: TGTGCCAGCCACCGGGACTCTCTGGGTGAGCAGTACTTC. The chain uses TRBV2 and TRBJ2-7, with TRBD2 as a possible D gene (6 bases). CDR3 length: 13 residues. The germline V and J ends were trimmed by 8 bases and 7 bases, with 18 bases remaining between them. The germline CDR1 and CDR2 sequences are SNHLY and FYNNEI.

Regarding this clonotype: This CDR3 is missing its conserved last phenylalanine or tryptophan, likely due to a read error. The limits of the CDR3 on the DNA are not certain, so only TCRdb's listed CDR3 is given. J is TRBJ2-5 and V is TRBV7-2; the D call TRBD2 from the table was never checked on the DNA. CDR1 and CDR2 from the germline V gene are SGHTA and FQGNSA. The CDR3 region is 14 residues in length, termini included. The CDR3 reads CASSPLRGTQYFGS.

This clonotype was detected a few times. The V and J genes are TRBV5-6 and TRBJ2-7, with 9 bases that match TRBD1. The CDR3 runs to 14 residues. The germline V gene has CDR1 SGHDT and CDR2 YYEEEE. Trimming at V came to 3 bases and at J to 6 bases, leaving 7 bases not matched to a gene. The DNA of the CDR3 is TGTGCCAGCAGCTGGGGACAGGGCTCCAGCGAGCAGTACTTC. It is translated as CASSWGQGSSEQYF.

The rearrangement uses TRBV7-6 and TRBJ2-3; the D gene could be TRBD1 or TRBD2 (5 bases each). CDR1 and CDR2 (germline): SGHVS, FNYEAQ. CDR3 length: 14 amino acids. Trimming left V 3 bases short and J 2 bases short, with 9 bases between. For the CDR3, the DNA is TGTGCCAGCAGCTTCCGGGGCAACACAGATACGCAGTATTTT. Translated, it gives CASSFRGNTDTQYF.

This clonotype ranks as medium-sized. The V gene is TRBV24-1, the J gene TRBJ2-1; TRBD1 is a possible D gene (6 bases). From germline, CDR1 is KGHDR and CDR2 SFDVKD. CDR3 length: 15 residues. The V end was cut by 4 bases, the J end by 0 bases, with 9 bases between. CDR3 in amino acids: CATSDQTGSYNEQFF. The CDR3 DNA follows: TGTGCCACCAGTGACCAGACAGGCTCCTACAATGAGCAGTTCTTC.

The chain uses TRBV7-4 and TRBJ2-1, with 10 bases fitting TRBD2. CDR1 is SGHVT, CDR2 SQSDAQ, per germline. Unmatched junction bases numbered 15, after V lost 6 bases and J lost 4 bases. The CDR3 consists of 18 residues. CDR3 sequence: CASRFPSSSGSSYNEQFF. The DNA of the CDR3 is TGTGCCAGCAGGTTTCCCTCTTCTAGCGGGAGTTCGTACAATGAGCAGTTCTTC.

CDR3 in amino acids: CASSQDSNQPQHF. DNA of the CDR3: TGTGCCAGCAGCCAGGATAGCAATCAGCCCCAGCATTTT. The V gene is TRBV7-2, the J gene TRBJ1-5; the D is unclear. The germline gives CDR1 SGHTA, CDR2 FQGNSA. V shed 5 bases and J shed 0 bases, with 5 bases lying between them. This CDR3 spans 13 amino acids.

This clonotype is medium-sized (0.01 to 0.1%). The chain couples TRBV7-9 to TRBJ1-2; TRBD1 matches 9 bases. Germline CDR1 is SEHNR and CDR2 is FQNEAQ (reference sequence). V gave up 2 bases and J gave up 8 bases; unmatched junction bases: 6. The CDR3 is made up of 14 amino acids. Here the CDR3 DNA reads TGTGCCAGCAGCTTAAAACAGGGGGCGCGGGGCTACACCTTC. As protein: CASSLKQGARGYTF.

This clonotype is medium-sized in the sample. The V call is TRBV7-2, the J call TRBJ2-7; no clear D gene. The CDR3 has 13 residues. CDR1 SGHTA and CDR2 FQGNSA come from the germline V gene. The V end lost 0 bases, the J end lost 2 bases, and 5 bases lay between the germline ends. This chain's CDR3 is CASSLAAAYEQYF. CDR3 nucleotide sequence: TGTGCCAGCAGCTTAGCGGCCGCCTACGAGCAGTACTTC.

For this clonotype: Compared with germline, one end of the junction differs, possibly owing to a read error. The DNA for the CDR3 is TGTGCCAGCCGTTTACGGGTGAACACTGAAGCTTTCTTT. Translated: CASRLRVNTEAFF. The V call is TRBV12-3 or TRBV12-4, the J call TRBJ1-1; D gene uncertain. This CDR3 spans 13 amino acids.

The chain has TRBV7-3 and TRBJ2-3, with 7 positions matching TRBD1. CDR3 length: 15 amino acids. V lost 2 bases to trimming and J lost 6 bases; unmatched junction nucleotides: 8. The germline V gene encodes CDR1 SGHTA and CDR2 FQGTGA. CDR3 amino acids: CASSLATGVADTQYF. The DNA for the CDR3 is TGTGCCAGCAGCTTAGCTACAGGGGTGGCCGATACGCAGTATTTT.

CDR3: CATSDHRTGWVYNEQFF. DNA of the CDR3: TGTGCCACCAGTGACCATCGGACAGGTTGGGTTTACAATGAGCAGTTCTTC. The chain joins TRBV24-1 to TRBJ2-1; 7 bases fit TRBD1. The V segment lost 4 bases and the J segment 4 bases; nucleotides outside the gene matches: 12. From germline, CDR1 is KGHDR and CDR2 SFDVKD. This CDR3 contains 17 residues.

The chain uses TRBV7-2 and TRBJ2-1; maybe TRBD2 (5 bases). The CDR3 is 13 residues long. In germline, CDR1 is SGHTA, CDR2 FQGNSA. Trimming removed 3 bases from V and 8 bases from J, with 11 bases in between. The chain's CDR3 is CASSFRRRDEQFF. The CDR3 bases are TGTGCCAGCAGCTTTCGGAGGCGCGATGAGCAGTTCTTC.

The chain combines TRBV24-1 with TRBJ2-5, with 7 bases lining up with TRBD1. The CDR3 has 15 residues. V lost 7 bases to trimming and J lost 1 base; unmatched junction nucleotides: 8. Germline CDR1 and CDR2: KGHDR and SFDVKD. The CDR3 reads CATSRHRGAQETQYF. DNA of the CDR3: TGTGCCACCAGCCGACACAGGGGCGCCCAAGAGACCCAGTACTTC.

This clonotype was recorded many times. The rearrangement links TRBV5-1 to TRBJ2-1; D is ambiguous. V was pared by 4 bases and J by 2 bases, with 16 bases between. CDR3 length equals 16 residues. Germline values: CDR1 SGHRS, CDR2 YFSETQ. The CDR3 protein is CASSGKDSWAYNEQFF. In DNA, the CDR3 is TGCGCCAGCAGCGGCAAGGATTCGTGGGCCTACAATGAGCAGTTCTTC.

Notes on this clonotype: Being one base from a much bigger clone, this may be a read error. The chain carries TRBV11-2 and TRBJ2-1; 7 bases line up with TRBD2. The ends lost 5 bases at V and 10 bases at J; junction bases unmatched: 11. The CDR3 runs to 14 residues. Germline-derived CDR1 and CDR2 are SGHAT and FQNNGV. The CDR3 region has the DNA TGTGCCAGCAGCCCGCGGGGGAGCTCCTACGAGCAGTTCTTC. Translating it yields CASSPRGSSYEQFF.

This clonotype was detected a few times. This chain connects TRBV11-2 to TRBJ2-1, with a possible D match to TRBD1 (6 bases). The CDR3 sequence is 14 residues long. Trimming cost V 4 bases and J 10 bases, with 17 bases left between them. The germline V gene has CDR1 SGHAT and CDR2 FQNNGV. CDR3 residues: CASSWPDRSYEQFF. The CDR3 DNA is TGTGCCAGCAGCTGGCCGGACAGATCCTACGAGCAGTTCTTC.

This clonotype was observed a handful of times. The genes are TRBV7-6 and TRBJ2-3, with a tentative D call TRBD2 (5 bases). This CDR3 contains 15 residues. The germline V gene has CDR1 SGHVS and CDR2 FNYEAQ. The V and J ends lost 1 base and 2 bases respectively, with 10 bases between them. The CDR3 loop reads CASSLGSGFTDTQYF. CDR3 nucleotides: TGTGCCAGCAGCTTAGGATCGGGGTTCACAGATACGCAGTATTTT.

A word on this clonotype: The junction differs from germline at one of its ends, possibly a read error. The chain recombines TRBV10-2 with TRBJ2-1; 9 bases fit TRBD2. The CDR3 is made up of 14 amino acids. The germline V gene encodes CDR1 WSHSY and CDR2 SAAADI. The CDR3 protein is CASAGGSSNSPLHF. In DNA form, the CDR3 reads TGCGCCAGCGCGGGGGGGTCCTCAAATTCACCCCTCCACTTC.

A note on this clonotype: A much larger clone is a single base away; this may be a read error. CDR3 nucleotide sequence: TGTGCCAGCAGTCGGACTAGCGGGCTCCAAGAGACCCAGTTCTTC. This translates into CASSRTSGLQETQFF. The chain employs TRBV11-2 and TRBJ2-1, with 11 bases fitting TRBD2. The CDR3 spans 15 residues. The V gene's germline CDR1 is SGHAT and CDR2 FQNNGV. The V and J ends lost 6 bases and 13 bases, in that order; junction bases with no gene match: 14.

The V call is TRBV7-2, the J call TRBJ2-1; TRBD2 matches 12 bases. Trimming removed 0 bases from V and 7 bases from J; junction bases left unmatched: 13. Germline V gene data show CDR1 as SGHTA and CDR2 as FQGNSA. The CDR3 has 19 amino acids. The CDR3 loop reads CASSLAEWKTSGRGNEQFF. The CDR3 bases are TGTGCCAGCAGCTTAGCGGAATGGAAGACTAGCGGGAGAGGGAATGAGCAGTTCTTC.

This clonotype was detected only a few times. V gene TRBV5-1 combines with J gene TRBJ1-4; D is ambiguous. This CDR3 is built from 14 residues. The V gene lost 4 bases and the J gene lost 8 bases, with 15 bases spanning the gap. The germline V gene has CDR1 SGHRS and CDR2 YFSETQ. The CDR3: CASSRERRREKLFF. CDR3 in DNA: TGCGCCAGCAGCCGTGAACGTAGGCGCGAAAAACTGTTTTTT.